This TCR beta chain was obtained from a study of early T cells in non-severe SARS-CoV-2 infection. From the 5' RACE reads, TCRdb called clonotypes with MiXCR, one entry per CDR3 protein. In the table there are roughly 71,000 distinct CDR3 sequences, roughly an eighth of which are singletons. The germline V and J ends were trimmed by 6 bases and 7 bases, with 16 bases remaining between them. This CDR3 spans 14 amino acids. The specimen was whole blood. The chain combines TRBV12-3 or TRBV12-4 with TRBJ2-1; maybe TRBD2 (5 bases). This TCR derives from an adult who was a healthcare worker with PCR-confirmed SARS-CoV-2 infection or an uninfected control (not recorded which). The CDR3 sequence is CASRDERAGNEQFF. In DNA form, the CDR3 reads TGTGCCAGCAGGGACGAGAGGGCCGGGAATGAGCAGTTCTTC.